This T cell receptor beta chain was recovered during a study of breast tumors, draining lymph nodes, adjacent tissues. Axillary draining lymph nodes of breast cancer patients supplied the node samples. This clonotype was detected ten times or more. TCRdb re-derived calls from the multiplex PCR reads in MiXCR, one entry per CDR3 protein. The sample contains about 94,000 distinct CDR3 sequences, about 27% of which appear only once. This CDR3 is 16 amino acids long. Trimming pared 6 bases from V and 6 bases from J, leaving 22 bases between. The germline gives CDR1 MNHEY, CDR2 SMNVEV (reference sequence).

Sequenced sample: axillary lymph node tissue. The receptor's source is a female donor with breast cancer. Some clones in this sample may be carry-over from other donors' samples. V is TRBV27 and J is TRBJ2-3, with D possibly matching TRBD1 (6 bases). The CDR3 protein is CASSFDYTRQADTQYF. In DNA, the CDR3 is TGTGCCAGCAGCTTCGATTATACTCGACAGGCGGATACGCAGTATTTT.